This TCR beta chain was observed in a study of identical twins. CDR1 and CDR2 from the germline V gene are KGHSH and LQKENI. The V and J ends lost 6 bases and 0 bases, in that order; junction bases with no gene match: 11. CDR3 length: 16 amino acids. Comments on this clonotype: Antigen unknown.

Study-level results: For out-of-frame alpha sequences shared by twins, low generation probability was in excess.

TCRdb reprocessed the 5' RACE reads via MiXCR and lists one record per CDR3 protein. The data show 600,000 to 850,000 distinct CDR3 sequences, about 20% seen once. These same data were also listed under a study on T cells expressing NK-cell markers.

The TCR sequence derives from a woman aged 18-29 years in good health. This chain uses TRBV18 with TRBJ2-7; TRBD1 agrees at 7 bases. Sequencing was done on a sample of PBMCs. CDR3 DNA sequence: TGTGCCAGCTCCCCAGGGGGACAGAAGAGCTCCTACGAGCAGTACTTC. This sequence encodes CASSPGGQKSSYEQYF. Based on the CDR3 plus reference TRBV18 and TRBJ2-7, the full variable domain is NAGVMQNPRHLVRRRGQEARLRCSPMKGHSHVYWYRQLPEEGLKFMVYLQKENIIDESGMPKERFSAEFPKEGPSILRIQQVVRGDSAAYFCASSPGGQKSSYEQYFGPGTRLTVT.